This TCR beta chain appears in the sequencing data of a study of CD8+CD57+ T cells in acquired aplastic anemia. Across the whole study: Roughly 3 ug was the average amount of DNA from sorted CD4+ and CD8+ cells.

Study-level points and caveats: Any difference that existed in CD8+ Simpson's diversity between patients and controls was not significant. Both patients and controls carried the same twenty-nine CD8+ CDR3 sequences.

All sequencing subjects had displayed CD8+CD57+ cell expansion on flow cytometry. Blood came from patients not yet given any therapy. This clonotype was picked up a small number of times. The antigen is unknown. CDR3 and TCR beta VDJ profiling relied on a genomic DNA template. Each CDR3 protein is one row after TCRdb ran MiXCR on the reads. The table records about 160,000 distinct CDR3 sequences, under 55% of them present only once. The sequence was obtained from a human donor with aplastic anemia. The sample taken for sequencing was sorted CD4+, CD8+, or CD8+CD57+ T cells (not recorded which) from PBMCs.

The CDR3 DNA reads TGTGCCAGCAGTCCAGCCCGGGCCTCCTACAATGAGCAGTTCTTC. Translation gives CASSPARASYNEQFF. The rearrangement links TRBV11-2 to TRBJ2-1; D is unclear. The germline CDR1 and CDR2 sequences are SGHAT and FQNNGV. The CDR3 extends over 15 amino acids. Between the trimmed V and J ends, which lost 6 bases and 0 bases, there was a span of 12 bases.